This entry concerns a single TCR beta chain. Its specificity is not known. Method: immunoSEQ multiplex PCR; TCRdb's copy keeps in-frame clones and lacks some. Of some 100,000 clones listed, about 90% are singletons. The data were obtained in a study of siplizumab effects on memory and regulatory T cells. Study-level points and caveats: Naive T cells looked more diverse than memory cells, and they looked like major contributors to the alloresponse. Few alloreactive clones mapped to unstimulated subsets. On average, about 69% of mappable alloreactive CD4+ clones were Treg-derived under siplizumab, against about 25% in controls. There was no confirmation of the suppressive function of proliferating Tregs from siplizumab cultures.

The CDR3 contains 14 residues. V was pared by 0 bases and J by 0 bases, with 6 bases between. From germline, CDR1 is SGDLS and CDR2 YYNGEE. The receptor's source is a human donor in good health. Some clones in this sample may be carry-over from other donors' samples. Sequenced material: CD4+ T cells sorted from blood. V is TRBV9 and J is TRBJ1-1; D call uncertain. CDR3 DNA: TGTGCCAGCAGCGTAGAAAGCATGAACACTGAAGCTTTCTTT. This codes for CASSVESMNTEAFF.